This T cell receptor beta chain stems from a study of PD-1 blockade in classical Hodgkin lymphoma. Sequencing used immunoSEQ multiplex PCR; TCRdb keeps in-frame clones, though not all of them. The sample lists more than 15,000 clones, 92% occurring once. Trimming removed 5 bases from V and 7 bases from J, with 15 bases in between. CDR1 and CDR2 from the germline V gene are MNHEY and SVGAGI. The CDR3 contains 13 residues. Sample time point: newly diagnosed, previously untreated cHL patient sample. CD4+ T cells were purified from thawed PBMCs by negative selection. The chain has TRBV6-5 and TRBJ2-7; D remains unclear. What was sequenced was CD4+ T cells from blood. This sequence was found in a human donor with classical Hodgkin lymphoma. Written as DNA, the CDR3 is TGTGCCAGCAGTCCGGACCGGGTTGTGGAGCAGTACTTC. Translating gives CASSPDRVVEQYF.